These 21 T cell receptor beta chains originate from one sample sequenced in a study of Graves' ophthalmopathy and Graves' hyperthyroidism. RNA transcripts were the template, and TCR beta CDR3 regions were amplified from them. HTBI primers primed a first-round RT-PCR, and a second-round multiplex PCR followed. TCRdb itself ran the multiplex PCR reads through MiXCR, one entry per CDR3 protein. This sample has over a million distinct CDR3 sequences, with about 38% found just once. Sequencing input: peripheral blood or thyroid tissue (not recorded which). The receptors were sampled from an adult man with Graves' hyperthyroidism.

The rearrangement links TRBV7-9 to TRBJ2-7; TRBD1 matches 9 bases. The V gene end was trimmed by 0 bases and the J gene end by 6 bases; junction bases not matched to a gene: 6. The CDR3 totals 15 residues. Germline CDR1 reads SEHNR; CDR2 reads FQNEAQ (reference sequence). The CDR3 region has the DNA TGTGCCAGCAGCTTAGCGGGGACAGGGCACGGCGAGCAGTACTTC. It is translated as CASSLAGTGHGEQYF.

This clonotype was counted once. CDR3 amino acids: CASSLQGQSNSPLHF. The CDR3 bases are TGTGCCAGCAGCTTACAGGGACAGTCGAATTCACCCCTCCACTTT. The chain employs TRBV7-9 and TRBJ1-6; 7 bases are a match to TRBD1. The CDR3 spans 15 residues. Germline-derived CDR1 and CDR2 are SEHNR and FQNEAQ (reference sequence). The V and J ends lost 2 bases and 7 bases, in that order; junction bases with no gene match: 5.

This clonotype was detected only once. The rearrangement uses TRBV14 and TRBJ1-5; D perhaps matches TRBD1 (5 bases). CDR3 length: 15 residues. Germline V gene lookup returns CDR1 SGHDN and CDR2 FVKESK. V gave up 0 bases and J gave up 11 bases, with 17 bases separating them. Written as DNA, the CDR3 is TGTGCCAGCAGCCAAGACGGAGCGGGGCAAGAGACCCAGCATTTT. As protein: CASSQDGAGQETQHF.

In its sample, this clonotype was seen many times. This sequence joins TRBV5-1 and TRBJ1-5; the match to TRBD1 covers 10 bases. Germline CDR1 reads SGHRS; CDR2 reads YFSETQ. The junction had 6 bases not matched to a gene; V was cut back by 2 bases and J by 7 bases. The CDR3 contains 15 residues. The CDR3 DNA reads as TGCGCCAGCAGCTTAGGACAGGGGGAAAGGCAGCCCCAGCATTTT. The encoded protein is CASSLGQGERQPQHF. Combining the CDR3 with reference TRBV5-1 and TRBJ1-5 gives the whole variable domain KAGVTQTPRYLIKTRGQQVTLSCSPISGHRSVSWYQQTPGQGLQFLFEYFSETQRNKGNFPGRFSGRQFSNSRSEMNVSTLELGDSALYLCASSLGQGERQPQHFGDGTRLSIL.

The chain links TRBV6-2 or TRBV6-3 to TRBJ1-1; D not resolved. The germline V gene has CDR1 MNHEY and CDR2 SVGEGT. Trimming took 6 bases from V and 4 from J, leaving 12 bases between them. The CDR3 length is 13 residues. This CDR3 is CASRGRPVTEAFF. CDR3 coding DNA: TGTGCCAGCAGGGGCCGGCCGGTCACTGAAGCTTTCTTT.

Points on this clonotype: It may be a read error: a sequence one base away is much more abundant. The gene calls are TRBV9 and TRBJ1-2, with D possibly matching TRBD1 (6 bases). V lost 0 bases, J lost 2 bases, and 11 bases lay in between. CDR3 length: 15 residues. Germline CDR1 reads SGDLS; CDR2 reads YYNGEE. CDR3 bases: TGTGCCAGCAGCGTAGAAGGACAGTTAAACTATGGCTACACCTTC. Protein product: CASSVEGQLNYGYTF.

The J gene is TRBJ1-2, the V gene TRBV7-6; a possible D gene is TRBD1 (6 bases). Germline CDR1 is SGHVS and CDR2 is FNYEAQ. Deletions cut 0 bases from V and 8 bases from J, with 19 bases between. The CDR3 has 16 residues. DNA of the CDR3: TGTGCCAGCAGCTTAGCGCCTGGACAGAGGGCCGGGGGCTACACCTTC. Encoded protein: CASSLAPGQRAGGYTF.

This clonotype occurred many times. For the CDR3, the DNA is TGTGCCAGCAGTTCCCCGATGAACACTGAAGCTTTCTTT. Amino acid sequence: CASSSPMNTEAFF. The chain recombines TRBV27 with TRBJ1-1; D not certain. The length of the CDR3 is 13 residues. Trimming removed 4 bases from V and 0 bases from J, with 6 bases in between. Germline CDR1 reads MNHEY; CDR2 reads SMNVEV (reference sequence).

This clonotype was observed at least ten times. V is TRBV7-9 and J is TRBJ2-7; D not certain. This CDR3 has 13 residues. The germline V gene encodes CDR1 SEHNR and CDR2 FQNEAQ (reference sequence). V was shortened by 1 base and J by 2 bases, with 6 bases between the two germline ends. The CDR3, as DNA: TGTGCCAGCAGCTTAGAGGCAACCTACGAGCAGTACTTC. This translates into CASSLEATYEQYF.

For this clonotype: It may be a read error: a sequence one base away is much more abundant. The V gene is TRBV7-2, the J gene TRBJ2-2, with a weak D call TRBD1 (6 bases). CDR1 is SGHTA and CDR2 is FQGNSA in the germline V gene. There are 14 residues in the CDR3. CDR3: CASSLAGATEELFF. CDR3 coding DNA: TGTGCCAGCAGCTTAGCGGGGGCCACCGAGGAGCTGTTTTTT.

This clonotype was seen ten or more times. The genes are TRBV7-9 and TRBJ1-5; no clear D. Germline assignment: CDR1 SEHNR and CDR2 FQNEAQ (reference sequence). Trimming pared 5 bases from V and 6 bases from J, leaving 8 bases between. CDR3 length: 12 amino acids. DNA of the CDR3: TGTGCCAGCAGCCTAATGTCTCAGCCCCAGCATTTT. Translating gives CASSLMSQPQHF.

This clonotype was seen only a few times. The CDR3 sequence: CSASRGDGTLTTNEKLFF. The CDR3 region has the DNA TGCAGTGCTAGTAGAGGAGACGGGACATTGACAACTAATGAAAAACTGTTTTTT. V and J are TRBV20-1 and TRBJ1-4; a possible D gene is TRBD1 (6 bases). Germline loops: CDR1 DFQATT, CDR2 SNEGSKA (reference sequence). Trimming took 3 bases from V and 0 from J, leaving 20 bases between them. CDR3 size: 18 residues.

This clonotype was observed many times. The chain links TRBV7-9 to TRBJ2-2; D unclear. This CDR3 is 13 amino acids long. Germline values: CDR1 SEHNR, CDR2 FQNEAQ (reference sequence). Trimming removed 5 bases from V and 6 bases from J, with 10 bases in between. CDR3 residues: CASSHSYAGELFF. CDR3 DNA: TGTGCCAGCAGCCATAGTTACGCCGGGGAGCTGTTTTTT.

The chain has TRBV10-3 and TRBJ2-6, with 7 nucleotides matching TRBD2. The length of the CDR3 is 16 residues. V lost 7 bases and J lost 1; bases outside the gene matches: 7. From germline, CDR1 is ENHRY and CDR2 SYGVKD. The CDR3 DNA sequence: TGTGCCATCACTAGCGGTCCTAGGTCTGGGGCCAACGTCCTGACTTTC. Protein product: CAITSGPRSGANVLTF.

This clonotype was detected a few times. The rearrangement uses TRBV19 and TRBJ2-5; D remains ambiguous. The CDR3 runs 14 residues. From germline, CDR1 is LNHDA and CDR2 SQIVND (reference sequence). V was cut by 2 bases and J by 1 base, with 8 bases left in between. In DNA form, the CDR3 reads TGTGCCAGTAGTATAATCGGCAGCCAAGAGACCCAGTACTTC. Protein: CASSIIGSQETQYF.

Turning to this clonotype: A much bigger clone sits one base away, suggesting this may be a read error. The DNA of the CDR3 is TGCGCCAGCAGCTTGGACGTTCTCGGCTCTGGGGCCAACGTCCTGGCTTTC. It specifies CASSLDVLGSGANVLAF. V usage is TRBV5-1 and J usage is TRBJ2-6; possibly TRBD1 for D (5 bases). The CDR3 covers 17 residues. CDR1 is SGHRS, CDR2 YFSETQ, per germline.

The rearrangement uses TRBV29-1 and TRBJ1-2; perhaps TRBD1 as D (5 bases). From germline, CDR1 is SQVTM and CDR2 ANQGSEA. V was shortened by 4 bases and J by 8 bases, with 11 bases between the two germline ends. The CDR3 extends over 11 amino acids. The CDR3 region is CSVVGGEGYTF. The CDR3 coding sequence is TGCAGCGTTGTCGGGGGAGAAGGCTACACCTTC.

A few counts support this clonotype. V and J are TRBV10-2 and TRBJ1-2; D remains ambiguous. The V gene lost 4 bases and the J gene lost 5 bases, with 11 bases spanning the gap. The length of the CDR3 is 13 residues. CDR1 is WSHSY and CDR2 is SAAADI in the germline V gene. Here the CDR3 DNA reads TGCGCCAGCAGTGGGTCCGACGAATATGGCTACACCTTC. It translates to CASSGSDEYGYTF.

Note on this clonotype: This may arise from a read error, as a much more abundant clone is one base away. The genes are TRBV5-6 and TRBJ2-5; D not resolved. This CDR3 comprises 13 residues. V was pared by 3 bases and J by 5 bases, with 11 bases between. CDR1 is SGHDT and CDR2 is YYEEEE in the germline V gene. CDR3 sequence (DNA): TGTGCCAGCAGCTCGGAGCTGTTGGAGACCCAGTACTTC. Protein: CASSSELLETQYF.

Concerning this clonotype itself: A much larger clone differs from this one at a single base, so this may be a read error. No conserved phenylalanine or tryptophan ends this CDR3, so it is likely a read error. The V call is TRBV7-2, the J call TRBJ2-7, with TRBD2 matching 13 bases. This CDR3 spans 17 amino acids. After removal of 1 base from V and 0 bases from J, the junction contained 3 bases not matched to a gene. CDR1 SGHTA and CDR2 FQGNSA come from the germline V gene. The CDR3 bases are TGTGCCAGCAGCTTAGAGGGACTAGCGGGAATCTCCTACGAGCAGTACCTC. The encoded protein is CASSLEGLAGISYEQYL.

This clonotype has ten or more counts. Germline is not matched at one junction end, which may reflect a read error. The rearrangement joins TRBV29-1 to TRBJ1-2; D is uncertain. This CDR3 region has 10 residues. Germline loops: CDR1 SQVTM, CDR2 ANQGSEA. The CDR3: CSVGNNGYTF. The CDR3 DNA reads TGCAGCGTTGGTAACAATGGCTACACCTTC.